The 26 T cell receptor beta chains reported below all come from one sample, sequenced in a study of cytomegalovirus exposure and HLA in healthy donors. PCR used 60 Vbeta primers and 13 Jbeta primers. TCRdb keeps only in-frame clones here, not all; method: immunoSEQ multiplex PCR. Among approximately 110,000 clones listed, roughly 74% were seen once. The material sequenced was PBMCs. All receptors come from a middle-aged man in good health and CMV-seronegative.

This chain uses TRBV28 with TRBJ1-1; D ambiguous. Per the germline V gene, CDR1 is MDHEN and CDR2 is SYDVKM. The germline V and J ends were trimmed by 0 bases and 0 bases, with 11 bases remaining between them. CDR3 length: 16 amino acids. This CDR3 is CASSLWGRGMNTEAFF. CDR3 nucleotides: TGTGCCAGCAGTTTATGGGGGAGAGGGATGAACACTGAAGCTTTCTTT.

The chain is built from TRBV5-1 and TRBJ1-1; D perhaps matches TRBD1 (5 bases). This CDR3 has 19 residues. In germline, CDR1 is SGHRS, CDR2 YFSETQ. V lost 0 bases to trimming and J lost 0 bases, with 21 bases between them. CDR3 bases: TGCGCCAGCAGCTTGGAGGGGCGAACAGGCGCTTTAATGAACACTGAAGCTTTCTTT. Protein: CASSLEGRTGALMNTEAFF.

This sequence joins TRBV13 and TRBJ2-3; 9 nucleotides align to TRBD2. The V and J ends lost 7 bases and 0 bases, in that order; junction bases with no gene match: 5. This CDR3 region has 15 residues. In germline, CDR1 is PRHDT, CDR2 FYEKMQ (reference sequence). The CDR3 nucleotides read TGTGCCAGCAACGTAGCGGGGGAGAGCACAGATACGCAGTATTTT. Encoded protein: CASNVAGESTDTQYF.

The rearrangement links TRBV7-3 to TRBJ2-2; TRBD2 aligns across 7 bases. The junction had 3 bases not matched to a gene; V was cut back by 1 base and J by 4 bases. CDR3 length equals 15 residues. The V gene's germline CDR1 is SGHTA and CDR2 FQGTGA. The CDR3 here is CASSLMGGRTGELFF. The CDR3 DNA sequence: TGTGCCAGCAGCTTAATGGGAGGGCGCACCGGGGAGCTGTTTTTT. The full variable domain, in which reference TRBV7-3 and TRBJ2-2 provide the parts outside the CDR3, is GAGVSQTPSNKVTEKGKYVELRCDPISGHTALYWYRQSLGQGPEFLIYFQGTGAADDSGLPNDRFFAVRPEGSVSTLKIQRTERGDSAVYLCASSLMGGRTGELFFGEGSRLTVL.

This sequence joins TRBV5-6 and TRBJ1-5; D is ambiguous. The CDR3 has 13 residues. V gave up 0 bases and J gave up 16 bases, with 17 bases separating them. The germline gives CDR1 SGHDT, CDR2 YYEEEE. CDR3 protein: CASSLVAAGGLHF. CDR3 nucleotide sequence: TGTGCCAGCAGCTTGGTAGCCGCCGGAGGCCTCCATTTT.

By proportion, this clone is medium-sized (0.01 to 0.1%). The chain has TRBV4-1 and TRBJ2-1, with a possible D match to TRBD1 (6 bases). The CDR3 has 16 amino acids. V was trimmed by 4 bases and J by 7 bases, leaving 20 bases between them. CDR1 is MGHRA and CDR2 is YSYEKL in the germline V gene. The CDR3 loop is CASSPRPPGEGNEQFF. The DNA for the CDR3 is TGCGCCAGCAGCCCCCGACCTCCAGGGGAAGGAAATGAGCAGTTCTTC.

Only one count was recorded for this clone. The J gene is TRBJ2-1, the V gene TRBV28; 8 bases map to TRBD2. The trim removed 2 bases at V and 4 bases at J, leaving 4 bases unmatched. CDR3 length: 15 residues. CDR1 is MDHEN, CDR2 SYDVKM, per germline. In DNA, the CDR3 is TGTGCCAGCAGTTTAAGACGGGGGGGGTACAATGAGCAGTTCTTC. Translating gives CASSLRRGGYNEQFF.

The rearrangement joins TRBV14 to TRBJ2-7; 10 bases align to TRBD1. Germline values: CDR1 SGHDN, CDR2 FVKESK. The V and J ends lost 3 bases and 5 bases, in that order; junction bases with no gene match: 1. CDR3 length equals 13 residues. The CDR3 here is CASSQTGGNEQYF. DNA for the CDR3: TGTGCCAGCAGCCAGACAGGGGGCAACGAGCAGTACTTC.

The chain has TRBV6-1 and TRBJ1-1, with a possible D match to TRBD1 (5 bases). The V gene lost 3 bases and the J gene lost 4 bases, with 18 bases spanning the gap. The V gene's germline CDR1 is MNHNS and CDR2 SASEGT. This CDR3 comprises 16 residues. The CDR3 DNA follows: TGTGCCAGCAGTGACCTCGGCAAACTGGGGGGCACTGAAGCTTTCTTT. Translation gives CASSDLGKLGGTEAFF.

The gene calls are TRBV27 and TRBJ2-7, with unresolved D. The CDR3 consists of 13 residues. Germline-derived CDR1 and CDR2 are MNHEY and SMNVEV (reference sequence). V dropped 0 bases and J dropped 7 bases, with 10 bases sitting between them. The CDR3 protein is CASSLSEKWEQYF. The CDR3 DNA follows: TGTGCCAGCAGTTTATCTGAGAAGTGGGAGCAGTACTTC.

The chain joins TRBV6-1 to TRBJ2-7, with 8 bases aligning to TRBD1. The CDR3 consists of 14 residues. CDR1 and CDR2 from the germline V gene are MNHNS and SASEGT. V lost 7 bases, J lost 5 bases, and 10 bases stayed unmatched. CDR3: CASTPPGQVDEQYF. The CDR3 nucleotides read TGTGCCAGCACTCCCCCGGGACAGGTCGACGAGCAGTACTTC.

This clone was observed a handful of times. The genes are TRBV5-8 and TRBJ1-5, with TRBD1 matching 10 bases. The CDR3 is 16 residues long. The J segment lost 4 bases and the V segment lost 2 bases, leaving 6 bases of the junction unmatched. The V gene's germline CDR1 is SGHTS and CDR2 YDEGEE. The CDR3 sequence: CASSLGTGAGNQPQHF. CDR3 in DNA: TGTGCCAGCAGCTTAGGGACAGGGGCGGGGAATCAGCCCCAGCATTTT.

The chain carries TRBV4-1 and TRBJ2-7; tentatively, D is TRBD1 (6 bases). Trimming took off 5 bases at V and 0 bases at J, with 14 bases between the two ends. The CDR3 length is 15 residues. From germline, CDR1 is MGHRA and CDR2 YSYEKL. The CDR3 nucleotides are TGCGCCAGCAGCGCACACTTGGACAGCTCCTACGAGCAGTACTTC. Protein: CASSAHLDSSYEQYF.

The J gene is TRBJ2-1, the V gene TRBV6-5; weak D call: TRBD2 (6 bases). Looked up from germline, CDR1 is MNHEY and CDR2 is SVGAGI. Trimming took off 5 bases at V and 7 bases at J, with 9 bases between the two ends. The length of the CDR3 is 12 residues. CDR3 in DNA: TGTGCCAGCAGTACCGGAGGGAATGAGCAGTTCTTC. This encodes CASSTGGNEQFF.

Comment on this clone: Sequence at one end of the junction differs from germline and may be a read error. The chain has TRBV7-9 and TRBJ2-2, with a weak D call TRBD2 (5 bases). CDR3 length: 16 amino acids. Per the germline V gene, CDR1 is SEHNR and CDR2 is FQNEAQ (reference sequence). The CDR3 nucleotides are TGTTCCAGCAGCCCCGGCGGCGGGCCTGTCGCCGGGGAGCTGTTTTTT. Translating gives CSSSPGGGPVAGELFF.

V and J are TRBV28 and TRBJ2-4; D not resolved. The CDR3 totals 14 residues. Trimming removed 8 bases from V and 0 bases from J, with 11 bases in between. Looked up from germline, CDR1 is MDHEN and CDR2 is SYDVKM. The DNA for the CDR3 is TGTGCCAGCGGTGATCCGGTAGCCAAAAACATTCAGTACTTC. This translates into CASGDPVAKNIQYF.

This clone was detected a few times. Other DNA sequences in this specimen translate into the identical CDR3. The chain couples TRBV9 to TRBJ1-5; tentatively, D is TRBD1 (6 bases). From germline, CDR1 is SGDLS and CDR2 YYNGEE. This CDR3 region has 14 residues. V dropped 3 bases and J dropped 3 bases, with 10 bases sitting between them. DNA for the CDR3: TGTGCCAGCAGCGCACAGGGTTCCAATCAGCCCCAGCATTTT. Amino acids: CASSAQGSNQPQHF.

J is TRBJ1-2 and V is TRBV9; TRBD1 might be the D (5 bases). Deletions cut 6 bases from V and 5 bases from J, with 17 bases between. The CDR3 extends over 14 amino acids. The germline CDR1 and CDR2 sequences are SGDLS and YYNGEE. The DNA of the CDR3 is TGTGCCAGCAACCCCGTGGGGGACTATTATGGCTACACCTTC. This sequence encodes CASNPVGDYYGYTF.

The chain joins TRBV5-1 to TRBJ1-3; 7 bases agree with TRBD1. Germline CDR1 is SGHRS and CDR2 is YFSETQ. V lost 5 bases, J lost 0 bases, and 11 bases stayed unmatched. There are 17 residues in the CDR3. The CDR3 here is CASRTGTESYSGNTIYF. The CDR3 DNA sequence: TGCGCCAGCAGAACCGGGACAGAGTCCTACTCTGGAAACACCATATATTTT.

The chain joins TRBV10-3 to TRBJ1-1, with 8 bases fitting TRBD1. In germline, CDR1 is ENHRY, CDR2 SYGVKD. The CDR3 is 15 residues long. V gave up 5 bases and J gave up 4 bases; unmatched junction bases: 9. The CDR3 nucleotides read TGTGCCATCAGTCCCCAGGACAGGGTGGGCACTGAAGCTTTCTTT. Protein product: CAISPQDRVGTEAFF.

The chain employs TRBV10-3 and TRBJ1-4; TRBD1 aligns across 7 bases. Unmatched junction bases numbered 4, after V lost 2 bases and J lost 4 bases. This CDR3 spans 15 amino acids. Germline V lookup: CDR1 ENHRY, CDR2 SYGVKD. The CDR3 is CAISEPGQVNEKLFF. Written as DNA, the CDR3 is TGTGCCATCAGTGAGCCCGGACAGGTTAATGAAAAACTGTTTTTT.

The chain carries TRBV10-3 and TRBJ1-3; 7 nucleotides align to TRBD1. Trimming cost V 4 bases and J 8 bases; bases outside gene matches: 11. CDR3 length equals 15 residues. CDR1 and CDR2 from the germline V gene are ENHRY and SYGVKD. CDR3 region: CAISALPTGSDTIYF. As DNA, the CDR3 is TGTGCCATCAGTGCCCTTCCGACAGGGTCGGACACCATATATTTT.

The chain recombines TRBV28 with TRBJ1-1; maybe TRBD1 (6 bases). The length of the CDR3 is 14 residues. The germline V gene has CDR1 MDHEN and CDR2 SYDVKM. Deletions cut 7 bases from V and 6 bases from J, with 18 bases between. The CDR3: CASKKRSGQSEAFF. The CDR3 DNA sequence: TGTGCCAGCAAGAAGAGGAGCGGACAGTCTGAAGCTTTCTTT. Full variable domain (missing parts from reference TRBV28 and TRBJ1-1): DVKVTQSSRYLVKRTGEKVFLECVQDMDHENMFWYRQDPGLGLRLIYFSYDVKMKEKGDIPEGYSVSREKKERFSLILESASTNQTSMYLCASKKRSGQSEAFFGQGTRLTVV.

V and J are TRBV6-6 and TRBJ2-7; tentatively, D is TRBD2 (5 bases). Germline V lookup: CDR1 MNHNY, CDR2 SVGAGI (reference sequence). The V gene lost 6 bases and the J gene lost 7 bases, with 16 bases spanning the gap. The CDR3 spans 13 residues. CDR3 bases: TGTGCCAGCAGCCCGGCGGGCTCGAAAGAGCAGTACTTC. This translates into CASSPAGSKEQYF.

CDR3 DNA: TGTGCCATCAGCCAGCGGGAGACAACTATGGGGCAGTACTTC. Encoded protein: CAISQRETTMGQYF. V gene TRBV10-3 combines with J gene TRBJ2-7, with 8 bases matching TRBD2. This CDR3 is 14 amino acids long. J gave up 9 bases and V 6 bases, and 13 bases lay outside the gene matches. The germline V gene has CDR1 ENHRY and CDR2 SYGVKD.

This clone was picked up one time. One end of the junction varies from germline; a read error may be responsible. This chain uses TRBV18 with TRBJ2-2; a weak D match, TRBD2 (5 bases). CDR1 and CDR2 (germline): KGHSH, LQKENI. This CDR3 is 18 amino acids long. The CDR3 nucleotides read TGTGCCAGCTCACTGGACTCACTCAGAGGCTGGAACACCGGGGAGCCGTTTTTT. Its translation is CASSLDSLRGWNTGEPFF.